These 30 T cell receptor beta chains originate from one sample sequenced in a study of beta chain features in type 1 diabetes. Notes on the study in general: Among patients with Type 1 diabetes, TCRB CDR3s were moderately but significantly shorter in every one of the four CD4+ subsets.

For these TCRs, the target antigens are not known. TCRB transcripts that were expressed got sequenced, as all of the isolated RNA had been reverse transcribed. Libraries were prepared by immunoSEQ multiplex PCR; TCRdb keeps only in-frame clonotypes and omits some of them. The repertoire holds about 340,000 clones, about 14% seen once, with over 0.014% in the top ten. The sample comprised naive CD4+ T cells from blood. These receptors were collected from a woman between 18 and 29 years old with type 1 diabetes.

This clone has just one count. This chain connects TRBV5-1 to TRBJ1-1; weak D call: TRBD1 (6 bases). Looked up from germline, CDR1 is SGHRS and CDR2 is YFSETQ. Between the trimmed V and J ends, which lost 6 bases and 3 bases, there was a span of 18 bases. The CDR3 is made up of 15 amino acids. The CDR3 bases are TGCGCCAGCAAGATTACAGGGCCTGGGGACACTGAAGCTTTCTTT. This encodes CASKITGPGDTEAFF.

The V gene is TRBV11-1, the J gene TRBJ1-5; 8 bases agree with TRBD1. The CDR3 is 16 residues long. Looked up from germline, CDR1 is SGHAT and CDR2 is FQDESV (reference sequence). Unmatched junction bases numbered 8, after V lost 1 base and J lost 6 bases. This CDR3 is CASSLVADRGCQPQHF. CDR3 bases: TGTGCCAGCAGCTTAGTTGCAGACAGGGGTTGTCAGCCCCAGCATTTT.

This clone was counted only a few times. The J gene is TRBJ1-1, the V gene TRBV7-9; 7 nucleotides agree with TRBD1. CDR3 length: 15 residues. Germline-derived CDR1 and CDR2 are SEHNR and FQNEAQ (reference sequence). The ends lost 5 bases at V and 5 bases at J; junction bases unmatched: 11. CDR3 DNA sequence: TGTGCCAGCAGCCCCCGACAGGGCAGAGGGACTGAAGCTTTCTTT. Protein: CASSPRQGRGTEAFF.

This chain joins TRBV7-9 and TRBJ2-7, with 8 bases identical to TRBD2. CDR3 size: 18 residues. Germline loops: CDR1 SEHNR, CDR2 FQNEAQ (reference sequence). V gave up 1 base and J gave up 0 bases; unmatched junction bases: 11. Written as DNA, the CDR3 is TGTGCCAGCAGCTTAGTAACTAGCGGATACACTACCTCCTACGAGCAGTACTTC. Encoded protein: CASSLVTSGYTTSYEQYF.

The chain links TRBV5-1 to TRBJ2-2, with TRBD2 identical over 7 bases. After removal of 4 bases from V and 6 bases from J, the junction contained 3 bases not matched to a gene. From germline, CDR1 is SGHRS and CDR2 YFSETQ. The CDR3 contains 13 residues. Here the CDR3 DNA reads TGCGCCAGCAGCCGTACTAGCGCCGGGGAGCTGTTTTTT. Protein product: CASSRTSAGELFF. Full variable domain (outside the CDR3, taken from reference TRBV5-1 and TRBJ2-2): KAGVTQTPRYLIKTRGQQVTLSCSPISGHRSVSWYQQTPGQGLQFLFEYFSETQRNKGNFPGRFSGRQFSNSRSEMNVSTLELGDSALYLCASSRTSAGELFFGEGSRLTVL.

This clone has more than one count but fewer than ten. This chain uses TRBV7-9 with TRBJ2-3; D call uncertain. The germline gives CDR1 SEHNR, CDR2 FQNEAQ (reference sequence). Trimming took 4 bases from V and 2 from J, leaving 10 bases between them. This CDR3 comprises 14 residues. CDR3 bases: TGTGCCAGCAGCTCTCGGTCCCACACAGATACGCAGTATTTT. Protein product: CASSSRSHTDTQYF.

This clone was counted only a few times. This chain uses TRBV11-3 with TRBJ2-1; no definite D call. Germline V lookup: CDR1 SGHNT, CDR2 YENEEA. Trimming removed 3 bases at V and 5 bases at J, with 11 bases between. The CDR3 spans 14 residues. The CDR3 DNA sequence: TGTGCCAGCAGCTTTGGCCAGGCCAACAATGAGCAGTTCTTC. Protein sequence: CASSFGQANNEQFF.

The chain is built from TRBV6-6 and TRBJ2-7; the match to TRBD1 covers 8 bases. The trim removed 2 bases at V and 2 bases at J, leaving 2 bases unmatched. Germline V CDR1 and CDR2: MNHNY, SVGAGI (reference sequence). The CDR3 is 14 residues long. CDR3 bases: TGTGCCAGCAGTTACGCGACAGGGGCCTACGAGCAGTACTTC. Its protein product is CASSYATGAYEQYF.

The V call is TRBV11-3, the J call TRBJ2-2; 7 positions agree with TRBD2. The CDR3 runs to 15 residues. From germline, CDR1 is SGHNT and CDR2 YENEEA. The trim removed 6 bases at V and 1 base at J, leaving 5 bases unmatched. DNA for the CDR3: TGTGCCAGCAGTGCGGGAGAGGGGAACACCGGGGAGCTGTTTTTT. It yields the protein CASSAGEGNTGELFF.

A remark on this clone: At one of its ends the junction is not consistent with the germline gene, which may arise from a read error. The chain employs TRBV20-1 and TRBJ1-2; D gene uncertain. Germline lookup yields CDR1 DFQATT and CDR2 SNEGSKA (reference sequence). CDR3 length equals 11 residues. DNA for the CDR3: TGCAGTGCTAGATCGGCGGACGGGGTCGCCTTC. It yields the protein CSARSADGVAF.

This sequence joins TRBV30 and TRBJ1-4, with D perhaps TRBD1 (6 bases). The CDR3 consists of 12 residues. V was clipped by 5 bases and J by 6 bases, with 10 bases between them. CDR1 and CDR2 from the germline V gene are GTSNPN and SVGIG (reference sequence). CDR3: CAWSRGYEKLFF. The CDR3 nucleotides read TGTGCCTGGTCCAGGGGATATGAAAAACTGTTTTTT.

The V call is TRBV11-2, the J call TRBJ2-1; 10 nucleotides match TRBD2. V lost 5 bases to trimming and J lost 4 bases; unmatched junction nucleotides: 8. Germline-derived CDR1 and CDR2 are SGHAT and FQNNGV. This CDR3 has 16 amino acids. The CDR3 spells CASSPLAGGQYNEQFF. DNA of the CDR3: TGTGCCAGCAGCCCCTTAGCGGGAGGCCAATACAATGAGCAGTTCTTC. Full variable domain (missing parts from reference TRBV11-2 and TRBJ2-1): EAGVAQSPRYKIIEKRQSVAFWCNPISGHATLYWYQQILGQGPKLLIQFQNNGVVDDSQLPKDRFSAERLKGVDSTLKIQPAKLEDSAVYLCASSPLAGGQYNEQFFGPGTRLTVL.

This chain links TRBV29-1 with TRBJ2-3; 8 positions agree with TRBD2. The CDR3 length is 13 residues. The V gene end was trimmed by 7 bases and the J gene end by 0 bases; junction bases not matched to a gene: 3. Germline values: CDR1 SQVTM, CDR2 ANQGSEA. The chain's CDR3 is CSGGRPSTDTQYF. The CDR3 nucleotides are TGCAGCGGCGGGAGGCCCAGCACAGATACGCAGTATTTT.

The CDR3 protein is CASRQPLRGTQSSGANVLTF. The CDR3 DNA sequence: TGTGCCAGCAGACAACCCTTGCGGGGGACACAGAGCTCTGGGGCCAACGTCCTGACTTTC. The V and J genes are TRBV28 and TRBJ2-6, with D perhaps TRBD2 (7 bases). The germline V and J ends were trimmed by 6 bases and 0 bases, with 24 bases remaining between them. The CDR3 consists of 20 residues. Germline V CDR1 and CDR2: MDHEN, SYDVKM.

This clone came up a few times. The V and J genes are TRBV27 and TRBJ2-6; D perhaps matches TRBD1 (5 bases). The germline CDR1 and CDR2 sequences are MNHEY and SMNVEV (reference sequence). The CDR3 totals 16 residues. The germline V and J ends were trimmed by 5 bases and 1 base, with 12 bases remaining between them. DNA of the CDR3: TGTGCCAGCAGTCTCGCGACAGTTTCTGGGGCCAACGTCCTGACTTTC. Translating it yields CASSLATVSGANVLTF.

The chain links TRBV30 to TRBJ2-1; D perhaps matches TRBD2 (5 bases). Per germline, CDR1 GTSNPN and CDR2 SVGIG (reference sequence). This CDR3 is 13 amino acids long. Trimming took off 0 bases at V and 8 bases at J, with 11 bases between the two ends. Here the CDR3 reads CAWSVRDFDEQFF. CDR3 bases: TGTGCCTGGAGTGTACGGGATTTCGATGAGCAGTTCTTC.

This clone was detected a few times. The CDR3 loop reads CASSPPGQGDQPQHF. The CDR3 DNA is TGTGCCAGCAGTCCCCCGGGACAGGGAGATCAGCCCCAGCATTTT. The chain is built from TRBV28 and TRBJ1-5; TRBD1 aligns across 9 bases. With V trimmed by 5 bases and J by 5 bases, 7 bases remained unmatched. The CDR3 runs 15 residues. Germline CDR1 and CDR2: MDHEN and SYDVKM.

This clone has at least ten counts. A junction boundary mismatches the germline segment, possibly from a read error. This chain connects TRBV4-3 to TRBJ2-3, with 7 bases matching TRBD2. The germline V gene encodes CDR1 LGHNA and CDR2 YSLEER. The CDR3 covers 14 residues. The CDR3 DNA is TGCGCCAGCAGTCAAGCGGGAACATCAGATACGCAGTATTTT. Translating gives CASSQAGTSDTQYF.

This CDR3 reads CASSPGGSYNEQFF. The CDR3 region has the DNA TGTGCCAGTAGTCCAGGAGGGTCCTACAATGAGCAGTTCTTC. V usage is TRBV19 and J usage is TRBJ2-1; D perhaps matches TRBD2 (6 bases). With 5 bases removed from V and 1 base from J, the gap between germline ends came to 9 bases. This CDR3 spans 14 amino acids. CDR1 is LNHDA and CDR2 is SQIVND in the germline V gene (reference sequence).

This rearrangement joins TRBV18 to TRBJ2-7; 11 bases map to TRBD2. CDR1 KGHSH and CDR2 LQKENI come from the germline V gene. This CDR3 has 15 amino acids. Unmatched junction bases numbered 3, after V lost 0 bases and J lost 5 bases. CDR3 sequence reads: CASSPPASGRNEQYF. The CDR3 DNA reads TGTGCCAGCTCACCACCGGCTAGCGGGAGGAACGAGCAGTACTTC.

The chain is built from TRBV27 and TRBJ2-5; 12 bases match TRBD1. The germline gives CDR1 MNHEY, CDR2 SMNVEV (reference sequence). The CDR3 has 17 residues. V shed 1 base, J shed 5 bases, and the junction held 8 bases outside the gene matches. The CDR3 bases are TGTGCCAGCAGTTTATATACGGGACAGGGGGCCGGGGAGACCCAGTACTTC. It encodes CASSLYTGQGAGETQYF.

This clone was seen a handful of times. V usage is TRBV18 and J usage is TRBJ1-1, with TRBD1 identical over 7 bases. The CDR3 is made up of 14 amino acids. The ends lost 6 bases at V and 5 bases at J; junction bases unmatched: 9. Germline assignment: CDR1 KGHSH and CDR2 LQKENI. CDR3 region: CASSTTGKGTEAFF. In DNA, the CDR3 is TGTGCCAGCTCGACGACAGGGAAGGGAACTGAAGCTTTCTTT.

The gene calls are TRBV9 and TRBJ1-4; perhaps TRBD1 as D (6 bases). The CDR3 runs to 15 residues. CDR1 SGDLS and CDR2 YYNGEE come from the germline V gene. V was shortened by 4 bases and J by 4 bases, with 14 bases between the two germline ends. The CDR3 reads CASSPAQGFNEKLFF. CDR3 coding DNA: TGTGCCAGCAGCCCGGCACAGGGCTTTAATGAAAAACTGTTTTTT. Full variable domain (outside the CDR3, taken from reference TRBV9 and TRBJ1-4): DSGVTQTPKHLITATGQRVTLRCSPRSGDLSVYWYQQSLDQGLQFLIQYYNGEERAKGNILERFSAQQFPDLHSELNLSSLELGDSALYFCASSPAQGFNEKLFFGSGTQLSVL.

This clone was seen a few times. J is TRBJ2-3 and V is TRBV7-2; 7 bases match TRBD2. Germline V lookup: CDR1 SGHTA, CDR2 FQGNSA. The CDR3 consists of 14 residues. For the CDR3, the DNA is TGTGCGGGGAGGGACCGTCGTGGGTCAGATACGCAGTATTTT. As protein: CAGRDRRGSDTQYF.

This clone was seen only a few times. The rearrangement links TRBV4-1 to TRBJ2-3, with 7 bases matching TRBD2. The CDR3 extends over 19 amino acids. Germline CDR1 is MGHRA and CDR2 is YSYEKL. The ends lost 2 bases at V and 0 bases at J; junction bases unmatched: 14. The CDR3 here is CASSQRGTTYSSSTDTQYF. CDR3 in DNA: TGCGCCAGCAGCCAAAGAGGGACTACCTATTCTTCTAGCACAGATACGCAGTATTTT.

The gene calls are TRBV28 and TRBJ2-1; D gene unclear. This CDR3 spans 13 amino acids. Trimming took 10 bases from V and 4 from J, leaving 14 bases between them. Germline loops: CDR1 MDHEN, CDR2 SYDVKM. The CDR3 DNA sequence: TGTGCCACCCTGACACCTTTGTACAATGAGCAGTTCTTC. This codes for CATLTPLYNEQFF.

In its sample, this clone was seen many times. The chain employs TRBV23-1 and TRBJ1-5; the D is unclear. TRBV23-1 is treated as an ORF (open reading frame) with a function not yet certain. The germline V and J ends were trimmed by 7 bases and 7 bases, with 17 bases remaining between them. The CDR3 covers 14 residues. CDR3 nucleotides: TGCGCCAGCACCTGGACGTGGCGGGAACAGCCCCAGCATTTT. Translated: CASTWTWREQPQHF.

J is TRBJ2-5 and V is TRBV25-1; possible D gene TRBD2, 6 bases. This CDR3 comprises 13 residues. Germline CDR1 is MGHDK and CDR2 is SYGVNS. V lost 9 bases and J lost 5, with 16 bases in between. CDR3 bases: TGTGCCAGTTCCCCCCGGGAGCGGGAGACCCAGTACTTC. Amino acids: CASSPRERETQYF. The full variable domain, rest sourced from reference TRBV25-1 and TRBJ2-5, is EADIYQTPRYLVIGTGKKITLECSQTMGHDKMYWYQQDPGMELHLIHYSYGVNSTEKGDLSSESTVSRIRTEHFPLTLESARPSHTSQYLCASSPRERETQYFGPGTRLLVL.

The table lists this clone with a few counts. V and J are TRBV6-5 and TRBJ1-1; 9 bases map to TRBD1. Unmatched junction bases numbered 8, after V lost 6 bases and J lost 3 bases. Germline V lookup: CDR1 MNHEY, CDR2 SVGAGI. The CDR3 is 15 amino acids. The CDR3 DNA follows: TGTGCCAGCAGCGATATAGACAGGGGGGACACTGAAGCTTTCTTT. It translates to CASSDIDRGDTEAFF.

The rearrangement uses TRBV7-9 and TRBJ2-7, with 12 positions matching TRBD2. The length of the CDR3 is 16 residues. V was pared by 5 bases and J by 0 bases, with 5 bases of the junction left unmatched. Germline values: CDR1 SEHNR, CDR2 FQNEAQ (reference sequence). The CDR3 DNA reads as TGTGCCAGCAGCCCCGGACTAGCGGGGAACTCCTACGAGCAGTACTTC. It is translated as CASSPGLAGNSYEQYF.